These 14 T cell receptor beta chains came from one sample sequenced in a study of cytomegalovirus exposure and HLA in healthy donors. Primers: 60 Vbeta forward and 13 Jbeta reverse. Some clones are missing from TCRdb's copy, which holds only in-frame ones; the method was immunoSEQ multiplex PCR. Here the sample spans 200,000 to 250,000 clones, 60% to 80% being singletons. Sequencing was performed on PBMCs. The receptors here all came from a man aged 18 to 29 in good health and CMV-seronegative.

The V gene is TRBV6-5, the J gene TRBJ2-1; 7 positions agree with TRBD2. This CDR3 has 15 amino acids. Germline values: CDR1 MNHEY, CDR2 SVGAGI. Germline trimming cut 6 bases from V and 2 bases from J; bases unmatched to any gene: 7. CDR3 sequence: CASSDGLVTYNEQFF. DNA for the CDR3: TGTGCCAGCAGCGACGGACTAGTCACCTACAATGAGCAGTTCTTC.

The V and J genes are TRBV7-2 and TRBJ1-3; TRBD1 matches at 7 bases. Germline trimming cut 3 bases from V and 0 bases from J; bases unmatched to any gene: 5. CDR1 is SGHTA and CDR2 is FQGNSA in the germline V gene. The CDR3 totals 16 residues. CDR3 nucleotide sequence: TGTGCCAGCAGCTTGTACAGGGGAAACTCTGGAAACACCATATATTTT. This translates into CASSLYRGNSGNTIYF.

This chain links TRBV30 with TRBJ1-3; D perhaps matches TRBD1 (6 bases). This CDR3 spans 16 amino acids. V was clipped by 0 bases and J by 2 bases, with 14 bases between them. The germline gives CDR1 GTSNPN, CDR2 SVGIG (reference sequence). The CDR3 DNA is TGTGCCTGGAGTGTGGGGGGGCTTGTGACTGGAAACACCATATATTTT. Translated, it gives CAWSVGGLVTGNTIYF.

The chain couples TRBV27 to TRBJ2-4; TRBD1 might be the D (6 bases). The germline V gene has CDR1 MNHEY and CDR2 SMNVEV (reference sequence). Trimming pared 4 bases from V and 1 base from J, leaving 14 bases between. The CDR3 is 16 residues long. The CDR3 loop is CASSSSGQRAKNIQYF. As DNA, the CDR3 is TGTGCCAGCAGTTCATCGGGACAAAGGGCCAAAAACATTCAGTACTTC.

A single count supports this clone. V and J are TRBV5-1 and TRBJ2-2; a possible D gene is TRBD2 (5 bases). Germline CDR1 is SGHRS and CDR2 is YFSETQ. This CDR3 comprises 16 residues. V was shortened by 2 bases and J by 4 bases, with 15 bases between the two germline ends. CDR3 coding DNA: TGCGCCAGCAGCTTTTGGACGAGGGCGAGCACCGGGGAGCTGTTTTTT. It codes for CASSFWTRASTGELFF.

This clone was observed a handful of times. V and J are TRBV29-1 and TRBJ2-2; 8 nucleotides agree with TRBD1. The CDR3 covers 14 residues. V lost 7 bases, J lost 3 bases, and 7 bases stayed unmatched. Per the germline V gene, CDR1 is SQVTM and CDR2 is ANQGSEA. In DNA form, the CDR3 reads TGCAGCGCTAAACAGGGGGTTGACACCGGGGAGCTGTTTTTT. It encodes CSAKQGVDTGELFF.

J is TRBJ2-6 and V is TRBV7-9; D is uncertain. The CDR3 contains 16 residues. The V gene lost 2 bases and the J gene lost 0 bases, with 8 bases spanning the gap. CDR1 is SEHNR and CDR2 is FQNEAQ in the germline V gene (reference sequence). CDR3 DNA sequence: TGTGCCAGCAGCTTATCGAAACACTCTGGGGCCAACGTCCTGACTTTC. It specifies CASSLSKHSGANVLTF.

The CDR3 here is CATSGGADTQYF. The CDR3 DNA follows: TGTGCCACCAGCGGGGGGGCAGATACGCAGTATTTT. J is TRBJ2-3 and V is TRBV15, with 7 positions matching TRBD2. In germline, CDR1 is LNHNV, CDR2 YYDKDF (reference sequence). CDR3 length: 12 residues. With 5 bases clipped from V and 4 bases from J, the junction kept 0 bases outside the gene matches.

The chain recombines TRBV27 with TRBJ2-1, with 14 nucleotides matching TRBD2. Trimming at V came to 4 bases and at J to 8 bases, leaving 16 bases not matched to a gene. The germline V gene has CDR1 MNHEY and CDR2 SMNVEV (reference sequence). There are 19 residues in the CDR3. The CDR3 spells CASSSPRQTSGGARHEQFF. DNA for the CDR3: TGTGCCAGCAGTTCACCAAGACAGACTAGCGGGGGGGCGAGGCATGAGCAGTTCTTC.

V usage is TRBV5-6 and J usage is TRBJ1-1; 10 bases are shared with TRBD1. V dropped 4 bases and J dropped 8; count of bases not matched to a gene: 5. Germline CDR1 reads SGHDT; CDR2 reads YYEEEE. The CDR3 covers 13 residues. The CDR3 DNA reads TGTGCCAGCAGCATGGACAGGGGGGCGGAAGCTTTCTTT. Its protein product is CASSMDRGAEAFF.

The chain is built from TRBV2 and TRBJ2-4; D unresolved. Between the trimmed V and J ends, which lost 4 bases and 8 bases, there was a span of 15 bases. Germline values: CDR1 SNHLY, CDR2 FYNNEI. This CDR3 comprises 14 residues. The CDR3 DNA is TGTGCCAGCAGTGTGCGGAAAGACGTGGACATTCAGTACTTC. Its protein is CASSVRKDVDIQYF.

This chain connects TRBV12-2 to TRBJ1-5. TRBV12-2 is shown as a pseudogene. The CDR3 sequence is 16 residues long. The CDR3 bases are TGTGCAAGTCGCTTAGTGGCTGGGAGGGGAAGTCAGCCCCAGCATTTT. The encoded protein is CASRLVAGRGSQPQHF.

The CDR3 DNA follows: TGTGCCACCAGCAGAGATGGGCCAGTGGGAGATAGCAATCAGCCCCAGCATTTT. Its translation: CATSRDGPVGDSNQPQHF. This chain uses TRBV15 with TRBJ1-5; no firm D call. Looked up from germline, CDR1 is LNHNV and CDR2 is YYDKDF (reference sequence). This CDR3 spans 18 amino acids. V was trimmed by 0 bases and J by 0 bases, leaving 15 bases between them.

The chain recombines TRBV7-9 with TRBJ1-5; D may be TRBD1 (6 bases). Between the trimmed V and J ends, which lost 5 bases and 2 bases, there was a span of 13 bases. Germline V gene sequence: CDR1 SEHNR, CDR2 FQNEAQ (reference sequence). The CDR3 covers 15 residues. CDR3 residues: CASSLDRFGNQPQHF. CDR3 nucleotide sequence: TGTGCCAGCAGCCTCGACAGGTTTGGCAATCAGCCCCAGCATTTT.